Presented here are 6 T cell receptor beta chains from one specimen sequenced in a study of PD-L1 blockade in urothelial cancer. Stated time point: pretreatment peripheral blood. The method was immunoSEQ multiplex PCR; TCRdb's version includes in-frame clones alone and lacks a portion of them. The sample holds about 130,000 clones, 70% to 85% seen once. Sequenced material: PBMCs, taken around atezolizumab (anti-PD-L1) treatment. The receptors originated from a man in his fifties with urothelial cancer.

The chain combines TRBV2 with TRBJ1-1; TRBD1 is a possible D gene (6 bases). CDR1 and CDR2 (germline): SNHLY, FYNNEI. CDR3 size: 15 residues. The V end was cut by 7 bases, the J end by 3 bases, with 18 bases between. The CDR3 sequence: CASNPSNRVDTEAFF. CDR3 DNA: TGTGCCAGCAACCCCAGCAACAGGGTCGACACTGAAGCTTTCTTT. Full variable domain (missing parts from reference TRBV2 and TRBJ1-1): EPEVTQTPSHQVTQMGQEVILRCVPISNHLYFYWYRQILGQKVEFLVSFYNNEISEKSEIFDDQFSVERPDGSNFTLKIRSTKLEDSAMYFCASNPSNRVDTEAFFGQGTRLTVV.

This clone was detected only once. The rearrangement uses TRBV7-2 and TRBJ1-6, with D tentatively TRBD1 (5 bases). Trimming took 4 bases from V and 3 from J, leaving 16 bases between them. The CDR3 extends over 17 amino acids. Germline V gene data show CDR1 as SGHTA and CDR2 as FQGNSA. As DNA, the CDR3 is TGTGCCAGCAGCTCTATCCCCAGGGTCGGCTATAATTCACCCCTCCACTTT. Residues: CASSSIPRVGYNSPLHF.

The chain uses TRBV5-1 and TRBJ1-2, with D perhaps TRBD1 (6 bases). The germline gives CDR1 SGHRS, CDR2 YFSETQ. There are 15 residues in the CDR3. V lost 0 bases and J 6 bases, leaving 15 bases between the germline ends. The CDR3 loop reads CASSLGGQNTNGYTF. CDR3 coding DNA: TGCGCCAGCAGCTTGGGGGGACAAAACACGAATGGCTACACCTTC.

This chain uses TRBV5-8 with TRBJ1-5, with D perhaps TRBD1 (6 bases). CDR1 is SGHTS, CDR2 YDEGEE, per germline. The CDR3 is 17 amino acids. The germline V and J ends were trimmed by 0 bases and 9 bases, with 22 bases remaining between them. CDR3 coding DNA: TGTGCCAGCAGCTTGGAGAAGGGGGTGGGCTCAAAGGGGCCCCAGCATTTT. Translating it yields CASSLEKGVGSKGPQHF.

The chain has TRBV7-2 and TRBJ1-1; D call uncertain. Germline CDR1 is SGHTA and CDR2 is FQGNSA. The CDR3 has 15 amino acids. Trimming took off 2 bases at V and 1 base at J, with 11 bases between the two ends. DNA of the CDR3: TGTGCCAGCAGCTTATCCCATCTACGGAACACTGAAGCTTTCTTT. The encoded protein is CASSLSHLRNTEAFF. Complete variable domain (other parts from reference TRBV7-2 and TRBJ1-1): GAGVSQSPSNKVTEKGKDVELRCDPISGHTALYWYRQSLGQGLEFLIYFQGNSAPDKSGLPSDRFSAERTGGSVSTLTIQRTQQEDSAVYLCASSLSHLRNTEAFFGQGTRLTVV.

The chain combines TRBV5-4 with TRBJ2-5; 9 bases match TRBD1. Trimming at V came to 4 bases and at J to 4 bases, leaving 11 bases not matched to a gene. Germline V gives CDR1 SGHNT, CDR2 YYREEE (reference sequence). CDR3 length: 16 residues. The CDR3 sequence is CASSRPGTGTGETQYF. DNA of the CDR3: TGTGCCAGCAGCAGACCTGGGACAGGGACCGGAGAGACCCAGTACTTC. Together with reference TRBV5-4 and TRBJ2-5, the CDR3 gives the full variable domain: ETGVTQSPTHLIKTRGQQVTLRCSSQSGHNTVSWYQQALGQGPQFIFQYYREEENGRGNFPPRFSGLQFPNYSSELNVNALELDDSALYLCASSRPGTGTGETQYFGPGTRLLVL.